These 9 T cell receptor beta chains were all obtained from the same sample, sequenced in a study of blood T cell repertoires in COVID-19. Sequencing used immunoSEQ multiplex PCR; TCRdb keeps in-frame clones, though not all of them. The data contain 55,000 to 65,000 clones, about 77% of them singletons. Sequencing used peripheral blood. These receptors all come from a human donor in a cohort sampled during active COVID-19.

V and J are TRBV4-3 and TRBJ1-4, with TRBD1 as a possible D gene (6 bases). The CDR3 is 16 amino acids. Germline CDR1 is LGHNA and CDR2 is YSLEER. Trimming removed 1 base at V and 7 bases at J, with 16 bases between. The CDR3 DNA is TGCGCCAGCAGCCAAGCCCACAGGGCGGGGGGTGAAAAACTGTTTTTT. Translated, it gives CASSQAHRAGGEKLFF.

This rearrangement joins TRBV28 to TRBJ1-6, with D uncertain. CDR3 size: 14 residues. V lost 4 bases, J lost 4 bases, and 8 bases lay in between. CDR1 and CDR2 from the germline V gene are MDHEN and SYDVKM. The CDR3 sequence is CASSSTEYNSPLHF. Here the CDR3 DNA reads TGTGCCAGCAGTTCGACGGAGTATAATTCACCCCTCCACTTT.

The genes are TRBV19 and TRBJ1-5; weak D call: TRBD1 (5 bases). Germline V gene sequence: CDR1 LNHDA, CDR2 SQIVND (reference sequence). Trimming took off 3 bases at V and 5 bases at J, with 20 bases between the two ends. This CDR3 spans 17 amino acids. The CDR3 region has the DNA TGTGCCAGTAGTATCCCCCCGGGAGGGGTTACCCATCAGCCCCAGCATTTT. Amino acid sequence: CASSIPPGGVTHQPQHF.

This chain joins TRBV5-5 and TRBJ1-2; TRBD1 matches 9 bases. The CDR3 length is 14 residues. V gave up 4 bases and J gave up 8 bases; unmatched junction bases: 9. Germline-derived CDR1 and CDR2 are SGHKS and YYEKEE (reference sequence). CDR3 bases: TGTGCCAGCAGCCCGGTACAGGGGGCAGGAGGCTACACCTTC. This codes for CASSPVQGAGGYTF.

The chain uses TRBV9 and TRBJ1-2, with 7 bases lining up with TRBD1. Trimming at V came to 4 bases and at J to 0 bases, leaving 6 bases not matched to a gene. Germline V gene sequence: CDR1 SGDLS, CDR2 YYNGEE. The CDR3 sequence is 15 residues long. The CDR3 nucleotides are TGTGCCAGCAGCCAAGGACAGGCCTCTAACTATGGCTACACCTTC. The encoded protein is CASSQGQASNYGYTF.

A few counts support this clone. The chain recombines TRBV6-2 or TRBV6-3 with TRBJ1-2; TRBD1 aligns across 7 bases. The V and J ends lost 0 bases and 7 bases, in that order; junction bases with no gene match: 8. From germline, CDR1 is MNHEY and CDR2 SVGEGT. The CDR3 has 15 amino acids. CDR3 nucleotide sequence: TGTGCCAGCAGTTACTCTCCAGGGGGTGTTGTTGGCTACACCTTC. Amino acids: CASSYSPGGVVGYTF.

The chain couples TRBV7-2 to TRBJ1-5, with a tentative D call TRBD1 (5 bases). The germline V and J ends were trimmed by 2 bases and 5 bases, with 16 bases remaining between them. The CDR3 runs to 16 residues. CDR1 and CDR2 (germline): SGHTA, FQGNSA. The CDR3 loop is CASSLSGAGNDQPQHF. The CDR3 nucleotides are TGTGCCAGCAGCTTAAGTGGGGCAGGGAATGATCAGCCCCAGCATTTT.

This clone has at least ten counts. The chain carries TRBV2 and TRBJ2-3; D gene unclear. The germline V and J ends were trimmed by 2 bases and 0 bases, with 9 bases remaining between them. Looked up from germline, CDR1 is SNHLY and CDR2 is FYNNEI. The CDR3 is made up of 15 amino acids. The CDR3 reads CASSEITSSTDTQYF. CDR3 DNA: TGTGCCAGCAGTGAAATTACAAGTAGCACAGATACGCAGTATTTT.

The chain couples TRBV11-2 to TRBJ1-1, with 9 bases lining up with TRBD1. Germline V CDR1 and CDR2: SGHAT, FQNNGV. The CDR3 has 17 amino acids. V lost 3 bases and J lost 1; bases outside the gene matches: 9. The CDR3 loop reads CASSFGQGPIGNTEAFF. The CDR3 DNA is TGTGCCAGCAGCTTCGGACAGGGGCCGATAGGGAACACTGAAGCTTTCTTT.